The 9 T cell receptor beta chains listed next were all sequenced from one sample in a study of CD8 T cells in Susac syndrome. Reverse transcription used roughly 0.45 to 1 ug RNA and random hexamers. In TCRdb, the immunoSEQ multiplex PCR reads were re-called with MiXCR into one record per CDR3 protein. The sample yields around 130,000 distinct CDR3 sequences, about 94% seen once. Sample: CD4+ T cells from PBMCs. Receptors were obtained from a human donor with multiple sclerosis.

The genes are TRBV29-1 and TRBJ2-2, with 7 bases fitting TRBD2. The CDR3 length is 14 residues. V shed 4 bases and J 5 bases; nucleotides not matched to a gene: 7. CDR1 SQVTM and CDR2 ANQGSEA come from the germline V gene. The CDR3 DNA is TGCAGCGTTGTCGACCAGCGGGGAACCGGGGAGCTGTTTTTT. It translates to CSVVDQRGTGELFF.

This chain uses TRBV19 with TRBJ1-2; D unresolved. This CDR3 contains 15 residues. Germline V gene data show CDR1 as LNHDA and CDR2 as SQIVND (reference sequence). The V and J ends lost 5 bases and 3 bases respectively, with 16 bases between them. CDR3 loop: CASSQGGIGDYGYTF. The CDR3 bases are TGTGCCAGTAGTCAAGGAGGGATCGGCGACTATGGCTACACCTTC.

This rearrangement joins TRBV27 to TRBJ1-2, with D unresolved. The CDR3 has 14 residues. The germline gives CDR1 MNHEY, CDR2 SMNVEV (reference sequence). Trimming pared 5 bases from V and 2 bases from J, leaving 12 bases between. CDR3 amino acids: CASSPSLGNYGYTF. As DNA, the CDR3 is TGTGCCAGCAGTCCAAGTCTTGGGAACTATGGCTACACCTTC.

This chain joins TRBV29-1 and TRBJ2-2, with D possibly being TRBD1 (6 bases). CDR1 is SQVTM and CDR2 is ANQGSEA in the germline V gene. V was clipped by 4 bases and J by 6 bases, with 15 bases between them. The CDR3 extends over 14 amino acids. In DNA form, the CDR3 reads TGCAGCGTTGGACCTTCCAGGGGTTCCGGGGAGCTGTTTTTT. It translates to CSVGPSRGSGELFF.

This rearrangement joins TRBV30 to TRBJ2-4; D gene uncertain. Trimming took 3 bases from V and 6 from J, leaving 12 bases between them. This CDR3 has 13 amino acids. Germline V lookup: CDR1 GTSNPN, CDR2 SVGIG (reference sequence). The CDR3 is CAWSSSDGNIQYF. The DNA for the CDR3 is TGTGCCTGGAGCTCCTCCGACGGAAACATTCAGTACTTC.

The V gene is TRBV19, the J gene TRBJ2-5; D is possibly TRBD1 or TRBD2 (5 bases each). CDR3 length: 13 amino acids. Germline V gene sequence: CDR1 LNHDA, CDR2 SQIVND (reference sequence). Trimming took 5 bases from V and 2 from J, leaving 9 bases between them. The CDR3 DNA sequence: TGTGCCAGTAGTGGGACCTTGCAAGAGACCCAGTACTTC. This sequence encodes CASSGTLQETQYF.

This clonotype was seen once. The gene calls are TRBV5-1 and TRBJ1-4, with D unclear. Per germline, CDR1 SGHRS and CDR2 YFSETQ. Trimming took 4 bases from V and 7 from J, leaving 20 bases between them. The CDR3 contains 16 residues. The CDR3 protein is CASSPEAVVVPEKLFF. CDR3 coding DNA: TGCGCCAGCAGCCCCGAGGCGGTAGTAGTTCCTGAAAAACTGTTTTTT.

This chain links TRBV9 with TRBJ2-5; TRBD2 is a possible D gene (6 bases). Trimming took 0 bases from V and 5 from J, leaving 20 bases between them. The CDR3 is 17 residues long. Germline CDR1 and CDR2: SGDLS and YYNGEE. The CDR3 is CASSVAPPGERVETQYF. CDR3 coding DNA: TGTGCCAGCAGCGTAGCACCCCCGGGGGAGCGAGTGGAGACCCAGTACTTC. The entire variable domain, with the rest obtained from reference TRBV9 and TRBJ2-5, is as follows: DSGVTQTPKHLITATGQRVTLRCSPRSGDLSVYWYQQSLDQGLQFLIQYYNGEERAKGNILERFSAQQFPDLHSELNLSSLELGDSALYFCASSVAPPGERVETQYFGPGTRLLVL.

This chain uses TRBV5-6 with TRBJ2-6; no reliable D call. The germline gives CDR1 SGHDT, CDR2 YYEEEE. The CDR3 extends over 14 amino acids. The V end was cut by 3 bases, the J end by 11 bases, with 15 bases between. Written as DNA, the CDR3 is TGTGCCAGCAGCTCAGCCTCCATTTTGGACGTCCTGACTTTC. Translating gives CASSSASILDVLTF.